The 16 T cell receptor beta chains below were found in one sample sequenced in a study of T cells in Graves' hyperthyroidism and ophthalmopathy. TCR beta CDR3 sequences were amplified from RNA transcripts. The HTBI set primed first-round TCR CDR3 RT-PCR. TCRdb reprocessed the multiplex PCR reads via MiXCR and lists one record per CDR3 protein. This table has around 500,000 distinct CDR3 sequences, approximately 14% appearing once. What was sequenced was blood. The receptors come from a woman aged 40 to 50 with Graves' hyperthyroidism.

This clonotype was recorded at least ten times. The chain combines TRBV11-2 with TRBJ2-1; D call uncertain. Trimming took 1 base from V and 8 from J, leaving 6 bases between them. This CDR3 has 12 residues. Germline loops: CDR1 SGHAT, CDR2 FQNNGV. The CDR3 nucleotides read TGTGCCAGCAGCTTAGCGGGCGATGAGCAGTTCTTC. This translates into CASSLAGDEQFF.

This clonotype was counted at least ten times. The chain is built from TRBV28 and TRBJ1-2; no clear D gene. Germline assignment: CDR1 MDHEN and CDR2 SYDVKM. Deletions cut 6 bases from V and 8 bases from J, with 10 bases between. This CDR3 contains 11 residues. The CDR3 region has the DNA TGTGCCAGCAGCTTAAGAGGGGGCTACACCTTC. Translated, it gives CASSLRGGYTF.

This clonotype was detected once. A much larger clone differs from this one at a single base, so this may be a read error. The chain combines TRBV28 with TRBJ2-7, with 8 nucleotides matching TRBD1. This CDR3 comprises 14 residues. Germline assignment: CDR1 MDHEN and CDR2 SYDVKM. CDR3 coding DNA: TGTGCCAGCAGCATGACAGGGGCCTCCTGCGAGCAGTACTTC. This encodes CASSMTGASCEQYF.

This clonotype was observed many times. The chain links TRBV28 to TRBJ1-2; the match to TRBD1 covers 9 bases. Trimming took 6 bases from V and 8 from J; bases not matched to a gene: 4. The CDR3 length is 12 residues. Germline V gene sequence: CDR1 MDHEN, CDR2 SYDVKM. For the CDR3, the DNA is TGTGCCAGCAGGGACAGGGGTAAGGGCTACACCTTC. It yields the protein CASRDRGKGYTF.

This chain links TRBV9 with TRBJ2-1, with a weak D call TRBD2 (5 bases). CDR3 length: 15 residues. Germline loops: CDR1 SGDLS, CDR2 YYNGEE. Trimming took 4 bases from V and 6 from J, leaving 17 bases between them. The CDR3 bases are TGTGCCAGCAGCCCCGCCCCCGGACTGTCCAATGAGCAGTTCTTC. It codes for CASSPAPGLSNEQFF.

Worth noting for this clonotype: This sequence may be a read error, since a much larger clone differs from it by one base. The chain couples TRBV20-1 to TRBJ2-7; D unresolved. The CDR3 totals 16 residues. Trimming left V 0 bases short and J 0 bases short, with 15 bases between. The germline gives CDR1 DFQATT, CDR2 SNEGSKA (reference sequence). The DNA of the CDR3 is TGCAGTGCTAGAGATCCGCTTACTCTAAGCTCCTACGAGCAGTACTTC. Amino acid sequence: CSARDPLTLSSYEQYF.

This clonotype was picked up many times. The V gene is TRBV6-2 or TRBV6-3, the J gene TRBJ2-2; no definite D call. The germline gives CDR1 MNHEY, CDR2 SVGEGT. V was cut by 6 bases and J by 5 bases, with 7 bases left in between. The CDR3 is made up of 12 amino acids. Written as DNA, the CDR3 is TGTGCCAGCAGGGACCCAACCGGGGAGCTGTTTTTT. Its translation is CASRDPTGELFF.

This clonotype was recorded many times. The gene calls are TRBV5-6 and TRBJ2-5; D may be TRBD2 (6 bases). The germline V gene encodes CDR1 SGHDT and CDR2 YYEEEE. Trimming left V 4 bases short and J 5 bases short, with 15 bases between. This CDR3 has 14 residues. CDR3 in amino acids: CASSGGHSGETQYF. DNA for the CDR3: TGTGCCAGCAGCGGCGGACACAGCGGGGAGACCCAGTACTTC.

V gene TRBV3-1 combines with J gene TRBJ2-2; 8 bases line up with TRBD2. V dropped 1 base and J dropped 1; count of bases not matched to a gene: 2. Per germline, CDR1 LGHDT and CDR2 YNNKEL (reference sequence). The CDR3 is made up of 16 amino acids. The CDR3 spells CASSQGGRLNTGELFF. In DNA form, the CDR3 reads TGTGCCAGCAGCCAAGGCGGGAGGCTGAACACCGGGGAGCTGTTTTTT.

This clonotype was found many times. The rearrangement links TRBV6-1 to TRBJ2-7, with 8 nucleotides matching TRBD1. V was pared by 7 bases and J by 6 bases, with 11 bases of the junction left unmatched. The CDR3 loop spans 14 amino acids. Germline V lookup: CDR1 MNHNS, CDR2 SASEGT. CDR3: CASNPDRVSGEQYF. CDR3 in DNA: TGTGCCAGCAATCCGGACAGGGTTTCCGGCGAGCAGTACTTC.

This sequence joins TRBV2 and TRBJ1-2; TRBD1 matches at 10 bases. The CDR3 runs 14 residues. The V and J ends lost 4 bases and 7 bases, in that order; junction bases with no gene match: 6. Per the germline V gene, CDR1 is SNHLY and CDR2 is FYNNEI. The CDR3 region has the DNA TGTGCCAGCAGTGGACAGGGGGCCGGGGGTGGCTACACCTTC. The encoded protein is CASSGQGAGGGYTF.

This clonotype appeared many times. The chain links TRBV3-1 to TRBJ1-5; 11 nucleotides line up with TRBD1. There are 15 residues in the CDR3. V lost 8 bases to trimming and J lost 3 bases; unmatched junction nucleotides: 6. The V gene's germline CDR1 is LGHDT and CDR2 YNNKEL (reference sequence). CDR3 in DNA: TGTGCCAGCGGGACAGGGGGTCCAAACAATCAGCCCCAGCATTTT. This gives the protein CASGTGGPNNQPQHF.

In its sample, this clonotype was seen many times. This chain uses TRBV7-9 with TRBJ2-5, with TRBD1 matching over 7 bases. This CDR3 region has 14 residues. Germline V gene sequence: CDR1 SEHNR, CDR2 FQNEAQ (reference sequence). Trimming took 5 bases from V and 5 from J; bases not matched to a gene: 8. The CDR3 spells CASSIGQDGETQYF. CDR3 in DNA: TGTGCCAGCAGCATAGGACAGGACGGCGAGACCCAGTACTTC.

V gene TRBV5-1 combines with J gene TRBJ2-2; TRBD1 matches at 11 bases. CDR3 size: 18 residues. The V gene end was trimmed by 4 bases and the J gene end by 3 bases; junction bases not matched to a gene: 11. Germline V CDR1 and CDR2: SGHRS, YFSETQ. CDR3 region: CASSHGPGTGGYTGELFF. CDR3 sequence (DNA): TGCGCCAGCAGCCATGGTCCCGGGACAGGGGGATACACCGGGGAGCTGTTTTTT.

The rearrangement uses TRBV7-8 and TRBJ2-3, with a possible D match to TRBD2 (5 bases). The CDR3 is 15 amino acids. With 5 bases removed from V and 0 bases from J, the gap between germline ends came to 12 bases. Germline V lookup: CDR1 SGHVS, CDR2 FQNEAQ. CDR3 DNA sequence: TGTGCCAGCAGCCCAGCACTAGGAAGCACAGATACGCAGTATTTT. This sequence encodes CASSPALGSTDTQYF.

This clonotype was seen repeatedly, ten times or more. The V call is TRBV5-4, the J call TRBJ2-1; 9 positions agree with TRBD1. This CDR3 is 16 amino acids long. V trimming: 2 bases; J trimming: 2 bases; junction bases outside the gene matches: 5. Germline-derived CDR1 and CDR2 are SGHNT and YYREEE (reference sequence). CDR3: CASSFTGGAPYNEQFF. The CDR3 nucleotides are TGTGCCAGCAGCTTTACAGGGGGCGCCCCCTACAATGAGCAGTTCTTC.